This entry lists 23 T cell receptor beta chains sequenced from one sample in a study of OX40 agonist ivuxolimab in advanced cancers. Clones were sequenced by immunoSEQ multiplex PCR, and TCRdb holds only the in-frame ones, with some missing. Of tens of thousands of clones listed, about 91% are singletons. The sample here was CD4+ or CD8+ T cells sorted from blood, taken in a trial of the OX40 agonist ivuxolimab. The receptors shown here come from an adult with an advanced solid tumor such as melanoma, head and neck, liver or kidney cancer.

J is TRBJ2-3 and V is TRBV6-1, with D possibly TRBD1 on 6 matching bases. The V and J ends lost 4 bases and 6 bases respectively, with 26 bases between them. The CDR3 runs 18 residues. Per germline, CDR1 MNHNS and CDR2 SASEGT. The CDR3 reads CASSGIPAGQTTGDTQYF. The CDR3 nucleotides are TGTGCCAGCAGTGGAATCCCCGCCGGACAGACAACCGGGGATACGCAGTATTTT.

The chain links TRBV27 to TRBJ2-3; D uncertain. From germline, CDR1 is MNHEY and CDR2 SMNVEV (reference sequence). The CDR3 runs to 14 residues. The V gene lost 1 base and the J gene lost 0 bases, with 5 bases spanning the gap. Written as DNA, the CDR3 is TGTGCCAGCAGTTTATTCGTCAGCACAGATACGCAGTATTTT. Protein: CASSLFVSTDTQYF.

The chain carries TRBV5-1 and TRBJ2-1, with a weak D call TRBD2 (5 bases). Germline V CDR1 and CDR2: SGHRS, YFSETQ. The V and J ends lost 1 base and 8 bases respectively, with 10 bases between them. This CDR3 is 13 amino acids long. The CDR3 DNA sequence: TGCGCCAGCAGCTTGAGCCGGGGAGATGAGCAGTTCTTC. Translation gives CASSLSRGDEQFF.

DNA for the CDR3: TGTGCCAGCACTTCAAGCCAAGGTCTCTACGAGCAGTACTTC. Translation gives CASTSSQGLYEQYF. This chain uses TRBV6-5 with TRBJ2-7; D unclear. Germline assignment: CDR1 MNHEY and CDR2 SVGAGI. This CDR3 is 14 amino acids long. Trimming pared 7 bases from V and 3 bases from J, leaving 16 bases between.

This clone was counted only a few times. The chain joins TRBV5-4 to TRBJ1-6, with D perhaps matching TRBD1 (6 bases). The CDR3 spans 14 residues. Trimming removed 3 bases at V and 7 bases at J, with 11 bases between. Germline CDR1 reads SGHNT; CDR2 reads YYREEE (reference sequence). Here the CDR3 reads CASSSLGGNSPLHF. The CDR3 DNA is TGTGCCAGCAGCTCCCTAGGGGGGAATTCACCCCTCCACTTT. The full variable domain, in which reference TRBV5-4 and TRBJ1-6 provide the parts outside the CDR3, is ETGVTQSPTHLIKTRGQQVTLRCSSQSGHNTVSWYQQALGQGPQFIFQYYREEENGRGNFPPRFSGLQFPNYSSELNVNALELDDSALYLCASSSLGGNSPLHFGNGTRLTVT.

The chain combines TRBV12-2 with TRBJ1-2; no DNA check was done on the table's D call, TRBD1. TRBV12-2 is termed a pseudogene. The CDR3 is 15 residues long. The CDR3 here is CASRLYEGAGYGYTF. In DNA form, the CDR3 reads TGTGCAAGTCGCTTATACGAGGGGGCGGGCTATGGCTACACCTTC.

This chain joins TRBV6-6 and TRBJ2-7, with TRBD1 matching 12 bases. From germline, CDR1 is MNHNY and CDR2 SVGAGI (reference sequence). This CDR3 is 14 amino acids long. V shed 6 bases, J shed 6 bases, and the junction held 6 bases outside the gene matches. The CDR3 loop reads CASRPGTGGGEQYF. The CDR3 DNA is TGTGCCAGCAGGCCTGGGACAGGGGGCGGCGAGCAGTACTTC.

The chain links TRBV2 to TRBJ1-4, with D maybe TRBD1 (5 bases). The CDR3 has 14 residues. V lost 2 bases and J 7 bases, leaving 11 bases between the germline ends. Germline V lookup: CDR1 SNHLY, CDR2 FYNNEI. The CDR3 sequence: CASSEREGSEKLFF. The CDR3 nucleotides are TGTGCCAGCAGTGAAAGGGAGGGGAGTGAAAAACTGTTTTTT.

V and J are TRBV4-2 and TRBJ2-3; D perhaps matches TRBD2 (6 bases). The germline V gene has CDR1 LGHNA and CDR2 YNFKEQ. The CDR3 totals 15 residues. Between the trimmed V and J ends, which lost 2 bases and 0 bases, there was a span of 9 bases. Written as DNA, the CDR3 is TGTGCCAGCAGCCAAAATAGCGGAAGCACAGATACGCAGTATTTT. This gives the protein CASSQNSGSTDTQYF.

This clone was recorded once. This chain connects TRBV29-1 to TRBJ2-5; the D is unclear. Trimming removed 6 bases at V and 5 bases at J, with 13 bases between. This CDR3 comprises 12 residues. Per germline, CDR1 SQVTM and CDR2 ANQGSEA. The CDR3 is CSVLTPGETQYF. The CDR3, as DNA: TGCAGCGTCCTCACCCCCGGGGAGACCCAGTACTTC.

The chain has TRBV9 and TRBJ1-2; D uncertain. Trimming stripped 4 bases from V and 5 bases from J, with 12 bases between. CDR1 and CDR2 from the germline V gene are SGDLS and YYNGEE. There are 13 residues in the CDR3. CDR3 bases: TGTGCCAGCAGCACCTATCCAATATATGGCTACACCTTC. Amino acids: CASSTYPIYGYTF.

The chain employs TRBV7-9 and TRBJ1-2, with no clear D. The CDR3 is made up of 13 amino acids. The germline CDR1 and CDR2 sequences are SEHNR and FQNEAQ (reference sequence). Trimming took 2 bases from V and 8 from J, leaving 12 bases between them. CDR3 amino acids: CASSLNPMFGYTF. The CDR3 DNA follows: TGTGCCAGCAGCTTAAATCCTATGTTCGGCTACACCTTC.

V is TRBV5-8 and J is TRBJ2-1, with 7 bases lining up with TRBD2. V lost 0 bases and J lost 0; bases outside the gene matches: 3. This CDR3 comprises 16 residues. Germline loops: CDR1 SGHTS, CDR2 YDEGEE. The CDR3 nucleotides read TGTGCCAGCAGCTTGGACCCTAGCGGCTCCTACAATGAGCAGTTCTTC. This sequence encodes CASSLDPSGSYNEQFF.

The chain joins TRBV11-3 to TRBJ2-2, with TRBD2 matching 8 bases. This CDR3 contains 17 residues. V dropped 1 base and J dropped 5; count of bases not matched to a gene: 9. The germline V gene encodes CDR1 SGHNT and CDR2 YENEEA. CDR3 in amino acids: CASSLAPLSGRTGELFF. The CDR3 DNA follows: TGTGCCAGCAGCTTAGCCCCTTTAAGCGGGAGAACCGGGGAGCTGTTTTTT.

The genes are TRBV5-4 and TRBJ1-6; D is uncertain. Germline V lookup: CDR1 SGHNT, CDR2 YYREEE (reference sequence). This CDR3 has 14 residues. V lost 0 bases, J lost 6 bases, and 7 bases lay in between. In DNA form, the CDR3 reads TGTGCCAGCAGCTTGGGAGGTTTTAATTCACCCCTCCACTTT. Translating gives CASSLGGFNSPLHF. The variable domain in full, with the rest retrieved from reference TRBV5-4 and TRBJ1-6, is ETGVTQSPTHLIKTRGQQVTLRCSSQSGHNTVSWYQQALGQGPQFIFQYYREEENGRGNFPPRFSGLQFPNYSSELNVNALELDDSALYLCASSLGGFNSPLHFGNGTRLTVT.

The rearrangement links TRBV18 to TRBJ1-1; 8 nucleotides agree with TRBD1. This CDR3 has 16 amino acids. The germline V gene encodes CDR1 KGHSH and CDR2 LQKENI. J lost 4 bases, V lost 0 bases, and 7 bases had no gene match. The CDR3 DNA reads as TGTGCCAGCTCACCACCCTTACAGGGGGTGAGCACTGAAGCTTTCTTT. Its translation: CASSPPLQGVSTEAFF.

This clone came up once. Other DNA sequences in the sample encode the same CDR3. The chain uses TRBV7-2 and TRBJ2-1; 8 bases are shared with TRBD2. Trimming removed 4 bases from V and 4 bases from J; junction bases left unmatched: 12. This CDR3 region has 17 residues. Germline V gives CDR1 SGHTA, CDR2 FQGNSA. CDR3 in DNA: TGTGCCAGCAGCTCAGGGAAGCTAGCGGGCTATTACAATGAGCAGTTCTTC. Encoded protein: CASSSGKLAGYYNEQFF. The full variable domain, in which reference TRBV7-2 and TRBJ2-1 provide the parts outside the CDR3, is GAGVSQSPSNKVTEKGKDVELRCDPISGHTALYWYRQSLGQGLEFLIYFQGNSAPDKSGLPSDRFSAERTGGSVSTLTIQRTQQEDSAVYLCASSSGKLAGYYNEQFFGPGTRLTVL.

CDR3 DNA sequence: TGTGCCAGCAGCCAACTTGGGACCGAAGAGACCCAGTACTTC. It translates to CASSQLGTEETQYF. The chain is built from TRBV7-9 and TRBJ2-5; the D gene could be TRBD1 or TRBD2 (5 bases each). The ends were cut back, 5 bases at V and 3 bases at J, with 13 bases in the middle. CDR1 and CDR2 from the germline V gene are SEHNR and FQNEAQ (reference sequence). The CDR3 contains 14 residues.

The CDR3, as DNA: TGTGCCTGGAGTGATAGAGGACAGGCTAGCAATCAGCCCCAGCATTTT. Encoded protein: CAWSDRGQASNQPQHF. The gene calls are TRBV30 and TRBJ1-5; 7 bases are a match to TRBD1. CDR1 and CDR2 from the germline V gene are GTSNPN and SVGIG (reference sequence). The CDR3 is 16 residues long. Trimming cost V 1 base and J 0 bases; bases outside gene matches: 6.

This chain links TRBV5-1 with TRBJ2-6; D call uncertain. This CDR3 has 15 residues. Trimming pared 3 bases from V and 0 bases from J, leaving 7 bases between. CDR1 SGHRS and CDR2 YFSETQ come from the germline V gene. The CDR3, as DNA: TGCGCCAGCAGCTCGCCGAGCTCTGGGGCCAACGTCCTGACTTTC. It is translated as CASSSPSSGANVLTF.

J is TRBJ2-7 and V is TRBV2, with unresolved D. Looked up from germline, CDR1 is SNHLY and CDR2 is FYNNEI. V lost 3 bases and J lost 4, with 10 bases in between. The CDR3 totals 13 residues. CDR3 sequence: CASSDTLGYEQYF. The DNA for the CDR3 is TGTGCCAGCAGTGACACCCTAGGTTACGAGCAGTACTTC.

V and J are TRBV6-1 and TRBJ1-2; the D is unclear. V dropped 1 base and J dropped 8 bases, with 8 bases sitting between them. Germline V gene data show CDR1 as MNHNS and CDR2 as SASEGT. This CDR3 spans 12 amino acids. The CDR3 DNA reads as TGTGCCAGCAGTGAAGGCAGGATAGGCTACACCTTC. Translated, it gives CASSEGRIGYTF.

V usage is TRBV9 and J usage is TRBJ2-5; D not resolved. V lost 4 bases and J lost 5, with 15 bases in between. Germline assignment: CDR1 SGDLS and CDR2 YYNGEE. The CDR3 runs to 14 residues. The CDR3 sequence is CASSSRSGGETQYF. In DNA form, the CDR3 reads TGTGCCAGCAGCTCCCGGTCGGGTGGGGAGACCCAGTACTTC.